The following is a TCR beta chain sequence with its context. Antigen: not known. CDR1 is SQVTM and CDR2 is ANQGSEA in the germline V gene. V dropped 5 bases and J dropped 3 bases, with 18 bases sitting between them. This CDR3 has 15 amino acids. Clones were read by immunoSEQ multiplex PCR, and TCRdb kept only the in-frame ones, dropping some. This table has 2 million to 2.5 million clones, 95% appearing once. This specimen belongs to a study of shared clonotypes between healthy human individuals. Points from the study as a whole: Sequencing depth was predicted to influence how clonotypes are shared among donors. Generally, naive subsets came out with larger estimated richness than memory subsets. The researchers took only blood, and tissue repertoires probably look different. Rarefaction demonstrated incomplete sorted-subset sequencing despite large depth.

The chain combines TRBV29-1 with TRBJ2-3; a possible D gene is TRBD1 (5 bases). The receptor comes from a man between 18 and 29 years old in good health. Specimen: naive CD4+ T cells sorted from blood. This sample's subset: CD45RA+ positively selected. The CDR3 bases are TGCAGCGTTCTGAAGGGGAAAGGGCCTACAGATACGCAGTATTTT. As protein: CSVLKGKGPTDTQYF.